This T cell receptor beta chain comes out of a study of blood T cell repertoires in COVID-19. Across the whole study: Sites across the United States, Italy and Spain contributed samples from acute and convalescent COVID-19. Sources were T cells, B-cell-depleted T cells, or PBMCs; the material itself was cDNA or gDNA.

Original handling: Nucleated cell counts were estimated from reference gene primer amplification. Clones were read by immunoSEQ multiplex PCR, and TCRdb kept only the in-frame ones, dropping some. V and J calls and clone size come straight from that table; D and trimming were deduced from the DNA. The data contain some 140,000 clones, roughly 85% of them singletons. Between the trimmed V and J ends, which lost 7 bases and 0 bases, there was a span of 12 bases. The CDR3 is 14 amino acids. Germline V lookup: CDR1 KGHDR, CDR2 SFDVKD. Material: peripheral blood. The chain links TRBV24-1 to TRBJ2-7; D perhaps matches TRBD1 (5 bases). This receptor was obtained from a man aged 60-69 years with acute or convalescent COVID-19. The CDR3 loop is CATSETGNSYEQYF. CDR3 bases: TGTGCCACCAGCGAAACAGGAAACTCCTACGAGCAGTACTTC.